The source of this TCR beta chain is a study of T cell responses to AZD1222 COVID-19 vaccine. Study summary: Doses given second, at about 4 or about 12 weeks, were pooled.

V lost 1 base to trimming and J lost 2 bases; unmatched junction nucleotides: 5. Germline V gives CDR1 SEHNR, CDR2 FQNEAQ (reference sequence). The CDR3 runs to 15 residues. This clone showed up just a few times. The antigen is unknown. Whole-study findings and limits: Without day 14 samples, only post-peak T cell repertoires were studied. With dominance at 160-218 and 743-854, vaccine-associated CD4 TCRs spanned spike. Donors were chiefly white British, with a greater number of females, and clonal diversity was perhaps underestimated.

The protocol was immunoSEQ multiplex PCR, while the TCRdb copy is restricted to in-frame clones and leaves out a portion. The table records 75,000 to 100,000 clones, approximately 88% of them present only once. The sequence was collected from an adult in good health. Sequenced here: peripheral blood, sampled on day 0 of AZD1222 vaccination. The chain combines TRBV7-9 with TRBJ2-7; the match to TRBD2 covers 7 bases. The CDR3 nucleotides read TGTGCCAGCAGCTTAGTGGTAGCGGGTCCCTACGAGCAGTACTTC. Translating gives CASSLVVAGPYEQYF.